This TCR beta chain was captured by sequencing in a study of CD8 T cells in Susac syndrome. cDNA came from around 0.5 to 1 ug RNA primed by random hexamers. TCRdb re-called the immunoSEQ multiplex PCR reads through MiXCR, storing one row per CDR3 protein. The repertoire consists of fewer than 200,000 distinct CDR3 sequences, with 95% occurring once and the leading ten covering around 0.15%. Sequencing targeted TCR beta in blood CD8+ and CD4+ T cells. The CDR3 has 14 residues. V dropped 8 bases and J dropped 5 bases, with 17 bases sitting between them. In germline, CDR1 is MNHEY, CDR2 SVGAGI. The V call is TRBV6-5, the J call TRBJ2-3; perhaps TRBD2 as D (6 bases). The sequenced sample consisted of CD8+ T cells from PBMCs. The receptor comes from a human donor with multiple sclerosis. The CDR3: CASGGRGPGDTQYF. CDR3 nucleotide sequence: TGTGCCAGCGGAGGGCGGGGACCAGGAGATACGCAGTATTTT.